This T cell receptor (beta chain) appears in the sequencing data of a study of CD4 and CD8 cells across lung adenocarcinoma regions. Concerning this clonotype: Germline is not matched at one junction end, which may reflect a read error.

CDR1 and CDR2 (germline): MNHNS, SASEGT. The CDR3 spans 14 residues. Donors had localized lung adenocarcinoma, a non-small cell lung cancer. TCRdb reanalysed the PCR reads using MiXCR and keeps one entry per CDR3 protein. The sample yields some 27,000 distinct CDR3 sequences, more than 45% seen once. The chain links TRBV6-1 to TRBJ2-3, with a possible D match to TRBD1 (6 bases). This clonotype was obtained from a male donor with lung adenocarcinoma. The CD4 and CD8 labels of this study may be unreliable. Sequencing input: CD8+ T cells from the center of a lung tumor. CDR3 residues: CAGSECRDTETQYF. In nucleotides, the CDR3 is TGTGCGGGCAGTGAGTGCCGGGACACAGAGACCCAGTATTTC.